Following are 20 T cell receptor beta chains from one sample sequenced in a study of T cells in Graves' hyperthyroidism and ophthalmopathy (dated by TCRdb to about 2019). The library was made by multiplex PCR. Sequencer: Illumina HiSeq 2000. The TCR beta CDR3 regions were amplified from the RNA transcripts. For the first round of RT-PCR on the TCR CDR3, the HTBI primer set was used together with the Qiagen OneStep RT-PCR kit. TCRdb applied fastp at Q25 and MiXCR to the public reads, then kept only in-frame beta chains. When rows share a CDR3 protein, they turn into one entry using the most common DNA and genes. For this sample the table gives some 200,000 distinct CDR3 sequences, of which 17% were detected only once. The top ten constitute approximately 56% of the sample. The sample was blood. All receptors derive from a woman between 50 and 59 years old with Graves' hyperthyroidism.

The chain couples TRBV3-1 to TRBJ1-2; D is ambiguous. The CDR3 contains 13 residues. V was trimmed by 1 base and J by 7 bases, leaving 10 bases between them. The germline V gene has CDR1 LGHDT and CDR2 YNNKEL (reference sequence). CDR3 residues: CASSQVAKGGYTF. In DNA, the CDR3 is TGTGCCAGCAGCCAAGTGGCCAAGGGTGGCTACACCTTC.

This clonotype occurred many times. This chain links TRBV10-3 with TRBJ1-1; 9 bases are a match to TRBD1. The germline CDR1 and CDR2 sequences are ENHRY and SYGVKD. V dropped 4 bases and J dropped 8; count of bases not matched to a gene: 8. The CDR3 loop spans 14 amino acids. CDR3 loop: CAISGRTGEGEAFF. CDR3 coding DNA: TGTGCCATCAGTGGACGGACAGGGGAGGGGGAAGCTTTCTTT.

V usage is TRBV19 and J usage is TRBJ1-3; D might be TRBD1 (6 bases). V lost 9 bases, J lost 3 bases, and 21 bases lay in between. Germline V gene data show CDR1 as LNHDA and CDR2 as SQIVND (reference sequence). This CDR3 has 16 amino acids. CDR3: CASTGTPFNFGNTIYF. The CDR3 DNA reads as TGTGCCAGCACCGGGACACCATTTAACTTTGGAAACACCATATATTTT. Full variable domain (remainder filled in from reference TRBV19 and TRBJ1-3): DGGITQSPKYLFRKEGQNVTLSCEQNLNHDAMYWYRQDPGQGLRLIYYSQIVNDFQKGDIAEGYSVSREKKESFPLTVTSAQKNPTAFYLCASTGTPFNFGNTIYFGEGSWLTVV.

The CDR3 DNA reads TGTGCCAGCAGTTTAGACCTCCAGGGATTCAATGAAAAACTGTTTTTT. Protein product: CASSLDLQGFNEKLFF. The chain recombines TRBV28 with TRBJ1-4, with D possibly being TRBD1 (5 bases). This CDR3 has 16 amino acids. Germline assignment: CDR1 MDHEN and CDR2 SYDVKM. The germline V and J ends were trimmed by 2 bases and 5 bases, with 15 bases remaining between them. The whole variable domain, filled in from reference TRBV28 and TRBJ1-4, reads DVKVTQSSRYLVKRTGEKVFLECVQDMDHENMFWYRQDPGLGLRLIYFSYDVKMKEKGDIPEGYSVSREKKERFSLILESASTNQTSMYLCASSLDLQGFNEKLFFGSGTQLSVL.

This sequence joins TRBV3-1 and TRBJ1-1; 7 nucleotides match TRBD1. Per germline, CDR1 LGHDT and CDR2 YNNKEL (reference sequence). Trimming removed 3 bases from V and 0 bases from J; junction bases left unmatched: 4. The CDR3 has 15 amino acids. This chain's CDR3 is CASSHHRGVNTEAFF. Here the CDR3 DNA reads TGTGCCAGCAGCCATCACAGGGGTGTGAACACTGAAGCTTTCTTT.

V gene TRBV2 combines with J gene TRBJ2-1, with D possibly matching TRBD2 (6 bases). V was shortened by 1 base and J by 6 bases, with 19 bases between the two germline ends. Germline V gives CDR1 SNHLY, CDR2 FYNNEI. This CDR3 region has 17 residues. This CDR3 reads CASSEVSPGVGSNEQFF. CDR3 DNA: TGTGCCAGCAGTGAAGTGTCGCCGGGGGTAGGTTCCAATGAGCAGTTCTTC.

This clonotype showed up many times. This sequence joins TRBV6-1 and TRBJ2-7, with 7 bases aligning to TRBD2. There are 19 residues in the CDR3. J was trimmed by 0 bases and V by 2 bases; bases with no gene match: 16. Germline V gene data show CDR1 as MNHNS and CDR2 as SASEGT. CDR3: CASSEYSLFAAGASYEQYF. CDR3 bases: TGTGCCAGCAGTGAATACTCTCTTTTTGCGGCGGGAGCCTCCTACGAGCAGTACTTC.

In its sample, this clonotype was seen many times. J is TRBJ2-5 and V is TRBV7-2; D is unresolved. Trimming took off 4 bases at V and 2 bases at J, with 14 bases between the two ends. CDR3 length: 15 amino acids. From germline, CDR1 is SGHTA and CDR2 FQGNSA. CDR3 protein: CASSSRMSRQETQYF. The CDR3 DNA reads as TGTGCCAGCAGCTCCAGGATGAGTAGGCAAGAGACCCAGTACTTC.

A few counts support this clonotype. The chain has TRBV7-9 and TRBJ2-2, with TRBD1 as a possible D gene (5 bases). V dropped 3 bases and J dropped 0 bases, with 14 bases sitting between them. Germline values: CDR1 SEHNR, CDR2 FQNEAQ (reference sequence). The CDR3 is 17 amino acids. Here the CDR3 DNA reads TGTGCCAGCAGCTTTACCGAAGACAGATCGAACACCGGGGAGCTGTTTTTT. This encodes CASSFTEDRSNTGELFF.

This clonotype was seen many times. The genes are TRBV6-1 and TRBJ1-2; 12 bases map to TRBD1. The CDR3 runs 18 residues. Germline CDR1 and CDR2: MNHNS and SASEGT. The V gene end was trimmed by 6 bases and the J gene end by 0 bases; junction bases not matched to a gene: 11. CDR3 loop: CASSPRGTGGAANYGYTF. The CDR3 bases are TGTGCCAGCAGCCCCCGAGGGACAGGGGGCGCAGCTAACTATGGCTACACCTTC.

The chain recombines TRBV20-1 with TRBJ2-2, with 7 nucleotides matching TRBD1. This CDR3 is built from 14 residues. V lost 3 bases to trimming and J lost 5 bases; unmatched junction nucleotides: 6. The germline gives CDR1 DFQATT, CDR2 SNEGSKA (reference sequence). The CDR3 sequence is CSARGQLGTGELFF. CDR3 coding DNA: TGCAGTGCTAGGGGACAGTTAGGGACCGGGGAGCTGTTTTTT.

This clonotype came up a few times. The chain has TRBV20-1 and TRBJ2-7, with D unresolved. V lost 3 bases, J lost 6 bases, and 12 bases lay in between. The germline V gene encodes CDR1 DFQATT and CDR2 SNEGSKA (reference sequence). The CDR3 totals 12 residues. CDR3 region: CSASTTSLEQYF. The CDR3 nucleotides read TGCAGTGCTAGTACGACGAGCCTCGAGCAGTACTTC.

This clonotype has at least ten counts. The CDR3 sequence: CATSALGSGGETQYF. DNA of the CDR3: TGTGCCACCAGTGCGCTCGGTTCGGGGGGGGAGACCCAGTACTTC. The chain carries TRBV24-1 and TRBJ2-5, with 8 bases fitting TRBD2. CDR3 size: 15 residues. Germline V gene sequence: CDR1 KGHDR, CDR2 SFDVKD. V lost 5 bases to trimming and J lost 5 bases; unmatched junction nucleotides: 9.

This clonotype was picked up a small number of times. The CDR3 DNA sequence: TGTGCCAGCACCGATTTGAACACTGAAGCTTTCTTT. This encodes CASTDLNTEAFF. The rearrangement links TRBV27 to TRBJ1-1, with D uncertain. Germline CDR1 reads MNHEY; CDR2 reads SMNVEV (reference sequence). This CDR3 region has 12 residues. V was trimmed by 7 bases and J by 0 bases, leaving 6 bases between them.

The J gene is TRBJ2-2, the V gene TRBV7-3; D is tentatively TRBD1 or TRBD2 (6 bases each). The CDR3 extends over 16 amino acids. Between the trimmed V and J ends, which lost 5 bases and 3 bases, there was a span of 16 bases. From germline, CDR1 is SGHTA and CDR2 FQGTGA. The CDR3: CASSLPGGRDTGELFF. Here the CDR3 DNA reads TGTGCCAGCAGCCTGCCCGGGGGCAGGGACACCGGGGAGCTGTTTTTT. The full variable domain, completed using reference TRBV7-3 and TRBJ2-2, is GAGVSQTPSNKVTEKGKYVELRCDPISGHTALYWYRQSLGQGPEFLIYFQGTGAADDSGLPNDRFFAVRPEGSVSTLKIQRTERGDSAVYLCASSLPGGRDTGELFFGEGSRLTVL.

This clonotype was recorded many times. V is TRBV7-9 and J is TRBJ2-1; tentatively, D is TRBD1 (6 bases). This CDR3 region has 15 residues. CDR1 is SEHNR, CDR2 FQNEAQ, per germline (reference sequence). V lost 5 bases, J lost 7 bases, and 18 bases lay in between. This CDR3 is CASSPVGGQANEQFF. The CDR3 bases are TGTGCCAGCAGCCCCGTTGGGGGCCAAGCAAATGAGCAGTTCTTC.

This clonotype was recorded many times. V and J are TRBV20-1 and TRBJ2-5, with TRBD1 identical over 9 bases. The germline CDR1 and CDR2 sequences are DFQATT and SNEGSKA (reference sequence). V dropped 2 bases and J dropped 4; count of bases not matched to a gene: 2. CDR3 length equals 13 residues. CDR3 DNA: TGCAGTGCTAGACCGGACAGGGGAGAGACCCAGTACTTC. Encoded protein: CSARPDRGETQYF.

The chain employs TRBV20-1 and TRBJ2-1; 12 nucleotides match TRBD2. The V gene end was trimmed by 2 bases and the J gene end by 5 bases; junction bases not matched to a gene: 13. Germline CDR1 DFQATT, CDR2 SNEGSKA (reference sequence). The CDR3 is 18 residues long. CDR3 loop: CSARQPGGTSGPDNEQFF. CDR3 nucleotide sequence: TGCAGTGCTAGACAACCCGGGGGGACTAGCGGGCCCGACAATGAGCAGTTCTTC.

This clonotype was recorded at least ten times. The V gene is TRBV4-2, the J gene TRBJ2-1; D is unclear. The CDR3 has 17 residues. CDR1 is LGHNA and CDR2 is YNFKEQ in the germline V gene. The V gene lost 4 bases and the J gene lost 0 bases, with 16 bases spanning the gap. CDR3 protein: CASSPGPPFPSYNEQFF. The CDR3 coding sequence is TGTGCCAGCAGCCCCGGACCTCCATTTCCCTCCTACAATGAGCAGTTCTTC.

This clonotype was picked up a small number of times. The chain couples TRBV15 to TRBJ2-5; D unresolved. Germline V gives CDR1 LNHNV, CDR2 YYDKDF (reference sequence). V gave up 1 base and J gave up 2 bases, with 5 bases separating them. This CDR3 comprises 13 residues. CDR3: CATSRVGQETQYF. The CDR3 DNA reads as TGTGCCACCAGCAGAGTAGGTCAAGAGACCCAGTACTTC.